The clone carrying this T cell receptor beta chain was seen only a few times. What it binds is not known. This sample was taken from a study of response to subunit inactivated influenza vaccine. Study-level results: Authors suggested each seasonal flu vaccination may recruit only limited numbers of new T cells.

TCRdb fed the RT-PCR reads into MiXCR, producing one record per CDR3 protein. The sample carries approximately 700,000 distinct CDR3 sequences, 11% to 15% recorded once. V lost 7 bases and J 0 bases, leaving 9 bases between the germline ends. Germline assignment: CDR1 KGHDR and CDR2 SFDVKD. This CDR3 is built from 14 residues. The rearrangement joins TRBV24-1 to TRBJ1-5; D unresolved. This TCR came from a man between 45 and 60 years old who received an inactivated influenza vaccine. Sequencing used PBMCs from blood, obtained 14 days before vaccination. The CDR3 here is CATSGGYSNQPQHF. The CDR3 DNA is TGTGCCACCAGCGGCGGCTATAGCAATCAGCCCCAGCATTTT.